The source of this T cell receptor beta chain is a study of breast tumors, draining lymph nodes, adjacent tissues. The CDR3 covers 15 residues. Germline loops: CDR1 SEHNR, CDR2 FQNEAQ (reference sequence). Trimming took off 1 base at V and 2 bases at J, with 10 bases between the two ends. This clonotype was counted a single time. TCRdb re-called the multiplex PCR reads with MiXCR, one entry per CDR3 protein. The table lists about 7,600 distinct CDR3 sequences, about 74% of them singletons. The gene calls are TRBV7-9 and TRBJ2-3; D is uncertain. The receptor comes from a female donor with breast cancer. Some clones in this sample may be carry-over from other donors' samples. The specimen sequenced was tumor-adjacent breast tissue. This CDR3 reads CASSLGLDSTDTQYF. The DNA of the CDR3 is TGTGCCAGCAGCTTAGGACTGGATTCCACAGATACGCAGTATTTT.